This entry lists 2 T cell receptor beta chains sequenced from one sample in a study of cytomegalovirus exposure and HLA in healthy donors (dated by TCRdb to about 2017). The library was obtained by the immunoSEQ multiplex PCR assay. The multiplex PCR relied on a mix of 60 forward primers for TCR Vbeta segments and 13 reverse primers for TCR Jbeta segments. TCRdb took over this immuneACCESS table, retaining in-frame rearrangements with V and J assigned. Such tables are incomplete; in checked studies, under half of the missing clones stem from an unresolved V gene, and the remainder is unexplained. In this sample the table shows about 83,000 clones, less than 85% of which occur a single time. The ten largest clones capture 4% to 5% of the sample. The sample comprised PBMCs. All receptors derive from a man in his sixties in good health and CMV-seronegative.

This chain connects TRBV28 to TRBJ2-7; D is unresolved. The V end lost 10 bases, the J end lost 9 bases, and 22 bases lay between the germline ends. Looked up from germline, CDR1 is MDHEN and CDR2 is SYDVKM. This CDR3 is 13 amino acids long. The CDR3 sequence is CATLSGSPPGQYF. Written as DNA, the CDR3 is TGTGCCACCCTTTCCGGGTCTCCCCCTGGGCAGTACTTC. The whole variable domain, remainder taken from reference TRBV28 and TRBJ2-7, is DVKVTQSSRYLVKRTGEKVFLECVQDMDHENMFWYRQDPGLGLRLIYFSYDVKMKEKGDIPEGYSVSREKKERFSLILESASTNQTSMYLCATLSGSPPGQYFGPGTRLTVT.

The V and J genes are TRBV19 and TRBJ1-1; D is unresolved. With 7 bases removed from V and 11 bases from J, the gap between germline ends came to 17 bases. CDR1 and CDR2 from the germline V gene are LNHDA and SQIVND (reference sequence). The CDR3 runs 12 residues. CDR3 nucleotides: TGTGCCAGTAAGGAGTGGGAGGGTAGGGCTTTCTTT. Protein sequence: CASKEWEGRAFF.